The 8 T cell receptor beta chains below come from one sample, sequenced in a study of T cells in Graves' hyperthyroidism and ophthalmopathy. Amplified TCR beta CDR3 regions came from RNA transcripts. A set of HTBI primers served as the primers for a first-round RT-PCR of the TCR CDR3. TCRdb reprocessed the multiplex PCR reads with MiXCR, giving one entry per CDR3 protein. Here the sample spans around 250,000 distinct CDR3 sequences, 16% being singletons. Sequencing input: blood. The receptors originated from a woman under 30 with Graves' ophthalmopathy.

This clonotype occurred many times. The chain employs TRBV5-6 and TRBJ1-1, with a weak D call TRBD1 (6 bases). With 0 bases removed from V and 10 bases from J, the gap between germline ends came to 13 bases. Germline CDR1 reads SGHDT; CDR2 reads YYEEEE. The CDR3 consists of 13 residues. The CDR3 sequence is CASSLGTVIVAFF. CDR3 in DNA: TGTGCCAGCAGCTTGGGGACAGTCATTGTAGCTTTCTTT.

There are many counts of this clonotype. V and J are TRBV14 and TRBJ1-2; TRBD1 might be the D (5 bases). The CDR3 runs to 12 residues. The V and J ends lost 0 bases and 8 bases respectively, with 7 bases between them. Germline values: CDR1 SGHDN, CDR2 FVKESK. This chain's CDR3 is CASSQEGVGYTF. The CDR3 DNA reads TGTGCCAGCAGCCAAGAAGGGGTCGGCTACACCTTC.

This clonotype appeared many times. V is TRBV6-5 and J is TRBJ2-3; D uncertain. V was shortened by 2 bases and J by 4 bases, with 10 bases between the two germline ends. The CDR3 runs to 14 residues. CDR1 is MNHEY and CDR2 is SVGAGI in the germline V gene. The CDR3 nucleotides read TGTGCCAGCAGTTACCTGGGTACCGCAGATACGCAGTATTTT. Protein: CASSYLGTADTQYF.

This clonotype was observed many times. The chain links TRBV20-1 to TRBJ2-1, with D possibly being TRBD2 (6 bases). The CDR3 runs 13 residues. Trimming left V 7 bases short and J 4 bases short, with 14 bases between. Germline values: CDR1 DFQATT, CDR2 SNEGSKA (reference sequence). This CDR3 reads CSVSGLRYNEQFF. The CDR3 DNA reads TGCAGTGTGTCGGGACTCCGGTACAATGAGCAGTTCTTC.

The V call is TRBV4-2, the J call TRBJ1-6; D is unresolved. This CDR3 region has 15 residues. V was pared by 0 bases and J by 11 bases, with 14 bases between. The germline CDR1 and CDR2 sequences are LGHNA and YNFKEQ. This CDR3 reads CASSQERGMRTPLHF. The CDR3 nucleotides read TGTGCCAGCAGCCAAGAGCGCGGGATGCGGACACCCCTCCACTTT.

This clonotype has a count of ten or more. This chain uses TRBV6-2 or TRBV6-3 with TRBJ2-1; 12 positions match TRBD2. V trimming: 10 bases; J trimming: 4 bases; junction bases outside the gene matches: 17. The CDR3 is 18 residues long. CDR1 is MNHEY, CDR2 SVGEGT, per germline. CDR3 in DNA: TGTGCCATCGCCTCAATTCTAGCGGGAGGGAATAAATACAATGAGCAGTTCTTC. It yields the protein CAIASILAGGNKYNEQFF.

The sample holds many counts of this clonotype. This chain links TRBV20-1 with TRBJ2-3; TRBD2 aligns across 7 bases. The length of the CDR3 is 15 residues. Germline V gene sequence: CDR1 DFQATT, CDR2 SNEGSKA (reference sequence). Germline trimming cut 3 bases from V and 1 base from J; bases unmatched to any gene: 7. CDR3 nucleotide sequence: TGCAGTGCTAGTCCGCCTAGCGGACGCACAGATACGCAGTATTTT. Its protein is CSASPPSGRTDTQYF.

This clonotype was seen many times. In DNA, the CDR3 is TGCGCCAGCAGCTTGTATGGGGCAGACTATGGCTACACCTTC. It encodes CASSLYGADYGYTF. The chain employs TRBV5-1 and TRBJ1-2, with D perhaps matching TRBD1 (5 bases). CDR3 length: 14 amino acids. CDR1 and CDR2 from the germline V gene are SGHRS and YFSETQ. V was clipped by 1 base and J by 3 bases, with 10 bases between them.